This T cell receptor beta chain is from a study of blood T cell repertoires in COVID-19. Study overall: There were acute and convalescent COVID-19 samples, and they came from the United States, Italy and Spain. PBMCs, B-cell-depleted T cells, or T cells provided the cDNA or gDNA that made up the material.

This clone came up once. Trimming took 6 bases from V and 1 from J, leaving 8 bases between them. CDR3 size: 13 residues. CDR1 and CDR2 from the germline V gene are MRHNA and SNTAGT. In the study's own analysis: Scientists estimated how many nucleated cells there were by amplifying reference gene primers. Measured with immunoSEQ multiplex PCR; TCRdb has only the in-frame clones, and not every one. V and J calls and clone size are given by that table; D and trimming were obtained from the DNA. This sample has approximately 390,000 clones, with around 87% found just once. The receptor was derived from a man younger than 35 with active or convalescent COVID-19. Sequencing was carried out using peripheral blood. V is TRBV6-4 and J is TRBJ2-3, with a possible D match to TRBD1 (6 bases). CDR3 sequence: CASRRTGTDTQYF. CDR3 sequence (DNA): TGTGCCAGCAGAAGGACAGGCACAGATACGCAGTATTTT.